This T cell receptor (beta chain) was identified during a study of blood T cell repertoires in COVID-19. On the study more broadly: Both acute and convalescent COVID-19 samples were obtained from the United States, Italy and Spain. Nucleic acid was either cDNA or gDNA, and it came from T cells, B-cell-depleted T cells, or PBMCs.

The CDR3 runs to 17 residues. V shed 0 bases and J 3 bases; nucleotides not matched to a gene: 8. Germline V lookup: CDR1 SNHLY, CDR2 FYNNEI. This clone has just a few counts. In the authors' methods: Reference gene primer amplification in the assay estimated nucleated cell counts. Libraries were prepared by immunoSEQ multiplex PCR; TCRdb keeps only in-frame clonotypes and omits some of them. Clonal size and the V and J genes are those of that table, whereas D and trimming came from the DNA. Of 220,000 or so clones in the sample, around 81% were seen once. This TCR was recovered from a woman aged 30 to 39 who had recovered from COVID-19. The chain is built from TRBV2 and TRBJ1-5; 7 bases align to TRBD1. Input material: peripheral blood. The CDR3 reads CASSEALGGGFNQPQHF. The CDR3 region has the DNA TGTGCCAGCAGTGAAGCGCTTGGAGGGGGCTTCAATCAGCCCCAGCATTTT.